Sequencing of this TCR beta chain was carried out in a study of blood T cell repertoires in COVID-19. Turning to the study itself: Some COVID-19 samples were acute and others convalescent; all came from the United States, Italy and Spain. PBMCs, B-cell-depleted T cells, or T cells provided the cDNA or gDNA that made up the material.

This CDR3 region has 14 residues. Per the original methods: Scientists estimated how many nucleated cells there were by amplifying reference gene primers. Produced via immunoSEQ multiplex PCR; TCRdb's table is partial and in-frame only. V, J and clone size derive from that table, while D and trimming were established from the DNA sequence. The sample has roughly 100,000 clones, around 87% seen once; the top ten hold about 20%. The source material was peripheral blood. The receptor's source is a human donor in a cohort sampled during active COVID-19. This chain links TRBV21-1 with TRBJ2-2; TRBD2 is the table's D call and was not checked against the DNA. TRBV21-1 is described as a pseudogene. This CDR3 is CASSKLLETGELFF. CDR3 coding DNA: TGTGCCAGCAGCAAGCTCCTAGAGACCGGGGAGCTGTTTTTT.